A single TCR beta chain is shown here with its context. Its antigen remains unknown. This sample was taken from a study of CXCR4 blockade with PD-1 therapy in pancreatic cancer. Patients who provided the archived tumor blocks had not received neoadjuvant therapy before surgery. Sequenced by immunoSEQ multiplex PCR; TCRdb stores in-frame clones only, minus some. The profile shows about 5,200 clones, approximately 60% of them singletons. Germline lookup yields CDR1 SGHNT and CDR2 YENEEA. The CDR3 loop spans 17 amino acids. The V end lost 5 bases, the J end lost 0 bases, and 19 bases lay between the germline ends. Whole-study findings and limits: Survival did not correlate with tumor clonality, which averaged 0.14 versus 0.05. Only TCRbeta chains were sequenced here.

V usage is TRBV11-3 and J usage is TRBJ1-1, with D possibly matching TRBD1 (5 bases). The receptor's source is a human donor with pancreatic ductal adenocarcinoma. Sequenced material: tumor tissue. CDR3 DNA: TGTGCCAGCAGCCTAACGGGCCACAGGAACATGAACACTGAAGCTTTCTTT. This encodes CASSLTGHRNMNTEAFF.